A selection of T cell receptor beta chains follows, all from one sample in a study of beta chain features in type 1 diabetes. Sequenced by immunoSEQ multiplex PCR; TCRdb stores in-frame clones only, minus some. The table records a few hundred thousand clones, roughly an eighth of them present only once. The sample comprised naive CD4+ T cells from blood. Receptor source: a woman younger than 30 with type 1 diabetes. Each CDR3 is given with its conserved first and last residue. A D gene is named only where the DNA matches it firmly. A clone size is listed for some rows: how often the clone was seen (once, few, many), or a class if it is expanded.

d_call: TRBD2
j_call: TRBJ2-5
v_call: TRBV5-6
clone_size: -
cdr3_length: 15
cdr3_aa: CASSLGLAGQETQYF
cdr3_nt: TGTGCCAGCAGCCTGGGACTAGCGGGACAAGAGACCCAGTACTTC

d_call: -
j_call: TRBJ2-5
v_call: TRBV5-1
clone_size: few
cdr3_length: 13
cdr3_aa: CASSWGTQETQYF
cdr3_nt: TGCGCCAGCAGCTGGGGCACCCAAGAGACCCAGTACTTC

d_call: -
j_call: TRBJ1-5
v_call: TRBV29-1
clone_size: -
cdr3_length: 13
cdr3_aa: CSVEGGPNQPQHF
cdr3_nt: TGCAGCGTTGAGGGGGGACCCAATCAGCCCCAGCATTTT

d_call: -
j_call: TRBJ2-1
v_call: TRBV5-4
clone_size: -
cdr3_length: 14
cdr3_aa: CASSLSGAYNEQFF
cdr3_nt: TGTGCCAGCAGCTTGAGCGGAGCCTACAATGAGCAGTTCTTC

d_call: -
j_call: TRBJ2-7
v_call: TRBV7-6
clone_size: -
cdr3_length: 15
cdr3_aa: CASSPTPGVRGEQYF
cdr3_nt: TGTGCCAGCAGCCCAACCCCCGGGGTCCGGGGCGAGCAGTACTTC

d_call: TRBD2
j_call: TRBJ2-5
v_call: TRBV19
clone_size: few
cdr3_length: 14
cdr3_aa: CASSILAGQETQYF
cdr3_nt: TGTGCCAGTAGTATACTAGCGGGGCAAGAGACCCAGTACTTC

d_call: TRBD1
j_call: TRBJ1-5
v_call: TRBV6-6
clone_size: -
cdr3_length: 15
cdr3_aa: CASREPGQGNQPQHF
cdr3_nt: TGTGCCAGCAGAGAGCCGGGACAGGGGAATCAGCCCCAGCATTTT

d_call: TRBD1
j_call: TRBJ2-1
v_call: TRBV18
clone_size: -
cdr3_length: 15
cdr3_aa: CASSPVGQGGQEQFF
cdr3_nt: TGTGCCAGCTCACCAGTAGGACAGGGCGGACAAGAACAGTTCTTC

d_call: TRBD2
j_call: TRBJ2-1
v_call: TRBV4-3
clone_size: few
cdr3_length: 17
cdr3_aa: CASSQVSGAGGQNEQFF
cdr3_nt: TGCGCCAGCAGCCAAGTCTCTGGAGCGGGAGGGCAAAATGAGCAGTTCTTC

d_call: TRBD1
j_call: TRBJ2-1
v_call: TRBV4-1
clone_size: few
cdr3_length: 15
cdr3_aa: CASSPGQGPMDEQFF
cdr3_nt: TGCGCCAGCAGCCCTGGACAGGGACCTATGGATGAGCAGTTCTTC

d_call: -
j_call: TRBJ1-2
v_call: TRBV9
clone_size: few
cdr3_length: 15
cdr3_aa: CASSVEGVGSYGYTF
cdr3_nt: TGTGCCAGCAGCGTTGAAGGGGTAGGTTCCTATGGCTACACCTTC

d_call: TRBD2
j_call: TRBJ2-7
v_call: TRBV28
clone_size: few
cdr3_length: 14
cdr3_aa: CATKAGGLVNEQYF
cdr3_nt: TGTGCCACGAAGGCGGGAGGGTTGGTTAACGAGCAGTACTTC

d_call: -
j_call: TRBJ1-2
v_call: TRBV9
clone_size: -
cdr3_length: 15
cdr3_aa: CASSKDSAGIYGYTF
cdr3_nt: TGTGCCAGCAGCAAGGACAGCGCAGGGATATATGGCTACACCTTC

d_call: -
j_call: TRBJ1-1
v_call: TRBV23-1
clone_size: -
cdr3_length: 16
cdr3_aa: CASSQSRLPQNTEAFF
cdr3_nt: TGCGCCAGCAGTCAATCGAGGCTCCCCCAGAACACTGAAGCTTTCTTT

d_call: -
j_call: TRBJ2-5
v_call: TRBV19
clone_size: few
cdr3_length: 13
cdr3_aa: CASSIARGETQYF
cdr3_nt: TGTGCCAGTAGTATAGCCCGAGGGGAGACCCAGTACTTC

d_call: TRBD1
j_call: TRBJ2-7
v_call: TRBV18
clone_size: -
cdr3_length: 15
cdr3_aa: CASSPRGQGVGEQYF
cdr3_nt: TGTGCCAGCTCACCGCGCGGACAGGGGGTAGGCGAGCAGTACTTC

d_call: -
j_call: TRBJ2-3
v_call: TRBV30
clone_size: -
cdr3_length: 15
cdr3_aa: CAWSVAGGPTDTQYF
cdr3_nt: TGTGCCTGGAGTGTCGCGGGCGGACCCACAGATACGCAGTATTTT

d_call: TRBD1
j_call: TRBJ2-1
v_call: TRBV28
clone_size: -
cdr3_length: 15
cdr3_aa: CASSTGTATYNEQFF
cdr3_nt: TGTGCCAGCAGTACCGGGACAGCGACCTACAATGAGCAGTTCTTC

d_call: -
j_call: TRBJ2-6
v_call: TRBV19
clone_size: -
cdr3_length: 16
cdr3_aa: CASSIGTSSGANVLTF
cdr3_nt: TGTGCCAGTAGTATAGGCACAAGCTCTGGGGCCAACGTCCTGACTTTC

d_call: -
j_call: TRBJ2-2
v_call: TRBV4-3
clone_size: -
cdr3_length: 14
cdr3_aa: CASGGRLGTGELFF
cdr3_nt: TGCGCCAGCGGGGGACGACTAGGGACCGGGGAGCTGTTTTTT

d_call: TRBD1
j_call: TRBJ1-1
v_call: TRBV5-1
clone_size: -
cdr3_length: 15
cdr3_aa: CASSVTGALGTEAFF
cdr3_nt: TGCGCCAGCAGCGTGACAGGGGCGCTAGGCACTGAAGCTTTCTTT

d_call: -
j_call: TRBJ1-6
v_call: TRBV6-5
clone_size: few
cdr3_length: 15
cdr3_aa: CASSYSQGSVRPLHF
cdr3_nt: TGTGCCAGCAGTTACAGTCAGGGAAGTGTTAGACCCCTCCACTTT

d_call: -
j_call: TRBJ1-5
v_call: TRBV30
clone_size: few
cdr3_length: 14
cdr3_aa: CAWSADLGDRPQHF
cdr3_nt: TGTGCCTGGAGCGCTGACCTGGGAGATCGGCCCCAGCATTTT

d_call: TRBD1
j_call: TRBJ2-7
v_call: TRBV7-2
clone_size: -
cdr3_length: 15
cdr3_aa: CASSVSGTGAYEQYF
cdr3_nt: TGTGCCAGCAGCGTCTCCGGGACAGGGGCCTACGAGCAGTACTTC

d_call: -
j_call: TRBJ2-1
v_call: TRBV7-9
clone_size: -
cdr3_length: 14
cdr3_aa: CASSYGADYNEQFF
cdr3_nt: TGTGCCAGCAGTTACGGAGCGGACTACAATGAGCAGTTCTTC

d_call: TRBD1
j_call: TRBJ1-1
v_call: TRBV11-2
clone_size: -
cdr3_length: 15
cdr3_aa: CASSSRTGTNTEAFF
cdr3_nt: TGTGCCAGCAGCTCGCGGACAGGAACTAACACTGAAGCTTTCTTT

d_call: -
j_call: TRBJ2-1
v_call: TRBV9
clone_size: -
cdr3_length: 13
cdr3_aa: CASSVEAFGEQFF
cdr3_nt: TGTGCCAGCAGCGTAGAAGCGTTCGGTGAGCAGTTCTTC

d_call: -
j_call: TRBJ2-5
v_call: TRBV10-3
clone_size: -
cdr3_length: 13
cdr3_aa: CAMMGQGQETQYF
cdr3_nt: TGTGCCATGATGGGGCAGGGACAAGAGACCCAGTACTTC

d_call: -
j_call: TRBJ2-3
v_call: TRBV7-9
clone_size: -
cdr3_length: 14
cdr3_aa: CASILDSNTDTQYF
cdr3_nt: TGTGCCAGCATTCTAGACAGCAATACAGATACGCAGTATTTT

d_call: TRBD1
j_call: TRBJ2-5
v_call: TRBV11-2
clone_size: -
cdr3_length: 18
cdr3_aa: CASSRTQGNILVGETQYF
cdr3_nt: TGTGCCAGCAGCAGGACACAGGGGAACATACTAGTAGGGGAGACCCAGTACTTC

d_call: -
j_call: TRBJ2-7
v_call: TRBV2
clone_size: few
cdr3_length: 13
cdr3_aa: CASSGEGAYEQYF
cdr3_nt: TGTGCCAGCAGTGGGGAAGGGGCCTACGAGCAGTACTTC

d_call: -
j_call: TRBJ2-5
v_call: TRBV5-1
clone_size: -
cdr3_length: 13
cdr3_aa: CASSLVPQETQYF
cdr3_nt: TGCGCCAGCAGCTTGGTCCCCCAGGAGACCCAGTACTTC

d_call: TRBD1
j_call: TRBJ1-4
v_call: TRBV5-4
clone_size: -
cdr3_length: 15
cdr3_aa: CASSRTGGSNEKLFF
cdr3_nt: TGTGCCAGCAGCCGGACAGGGGGGAGTAATGAAAAACTGTTTTTT

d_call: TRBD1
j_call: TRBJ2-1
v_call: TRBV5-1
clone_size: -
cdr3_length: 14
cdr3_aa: CASSFGTVYNEQFF
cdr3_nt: TGCGCCAGCAGCTTCGGGACAGTATACAATGAGCAGTTCTTC

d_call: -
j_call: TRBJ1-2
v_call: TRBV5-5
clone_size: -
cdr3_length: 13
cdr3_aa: CASSLGTVQGYTF
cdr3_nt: TGTGCCAGCAGCTTGGGCACAGTTCAAGGCTACACCTTC

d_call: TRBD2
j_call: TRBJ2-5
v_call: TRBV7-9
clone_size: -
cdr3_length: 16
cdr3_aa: CASSLGRLAVAETQYF
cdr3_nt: TGTGCCAGCAGCTTGGGGAGGCTAGCGGTCGCGGAGACCCAGTACTTC

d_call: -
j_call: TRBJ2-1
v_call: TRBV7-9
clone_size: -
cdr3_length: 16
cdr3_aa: CASSLVEAPTYNEQFF
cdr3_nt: TGTGCCAGCAGCTTAGTTGAGGCCCCGACCTACAATGAGCAGTTCTTC

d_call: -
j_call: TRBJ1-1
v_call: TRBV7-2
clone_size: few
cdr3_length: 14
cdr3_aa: CASSLGTLNTEAFF
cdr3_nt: TGTGCCAGCAGCCTCGGGACACTGAACACTGAAGCTTTCTTT

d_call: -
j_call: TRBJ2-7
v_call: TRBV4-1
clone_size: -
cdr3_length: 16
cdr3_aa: CASSQIVGLPSYEQYF
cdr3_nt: TGCGCCAGCAGCCAGATAGTTGGACTCCCCTCCTACGAGCAGTACTTC

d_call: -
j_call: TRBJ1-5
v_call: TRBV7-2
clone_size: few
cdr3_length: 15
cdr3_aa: CASSRTGGSNQPQHF
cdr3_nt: TGTGCCAGCAGCCGCACCGGGGGTTCGAATCAGCCCCAGCATTTT

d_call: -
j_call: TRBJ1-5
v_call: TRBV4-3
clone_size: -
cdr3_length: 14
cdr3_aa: CASSQEAGFQPQHF
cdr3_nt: TGCGCCAGCAGCCAAGAGGCAGGCTTTCAGCCCCAGCATTTT

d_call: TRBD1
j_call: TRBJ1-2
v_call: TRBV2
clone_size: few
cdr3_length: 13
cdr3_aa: CASSVGTVYGYTF
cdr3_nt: TGTGCCAGCAGTGTTGGGACAGTCTATGGCTACACCTTC

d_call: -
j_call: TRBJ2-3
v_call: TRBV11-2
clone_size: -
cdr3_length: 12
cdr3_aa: CASSPEADTQYF
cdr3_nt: TGTGCCAGCAGCCCAGAAGCAGATACGCAGTATTTT

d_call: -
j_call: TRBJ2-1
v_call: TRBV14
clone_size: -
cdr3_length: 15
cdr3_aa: CASSHPGVPYNEQFF
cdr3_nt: TGTGCCAGCAGCCACCCAGGGGTACCTTACAATGAGCAGTTCTTC

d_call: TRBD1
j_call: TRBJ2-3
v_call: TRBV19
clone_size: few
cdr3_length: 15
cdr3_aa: CASSRGTGDTDTQYF
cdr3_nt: TGTGCCAGTAGTCGTGGGACAGGGGACACAGATACGCAGTATTTT

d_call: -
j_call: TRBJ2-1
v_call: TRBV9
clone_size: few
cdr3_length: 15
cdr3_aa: CASSGSKQGGKEQFF
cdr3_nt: TGTGCCAGCAGCGGATCCAAACAGGGGGGGAAAGAGCAGTTCTTC

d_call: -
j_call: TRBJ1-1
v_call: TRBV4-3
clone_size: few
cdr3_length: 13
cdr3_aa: CASSQQRTTEAFF
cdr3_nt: TGCGCCAGCAGCCAACAGCGAACAACTGAAGCTTTCTTT

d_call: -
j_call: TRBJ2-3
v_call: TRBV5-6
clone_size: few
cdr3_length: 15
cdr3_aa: CASSKFIQGTDTQYF
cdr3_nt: TGTGCCAGCAGCAAATTTATACAAGGCACAGATACGCAGTATTTT

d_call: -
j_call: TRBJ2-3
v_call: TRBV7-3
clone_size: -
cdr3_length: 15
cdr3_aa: CASSPQSGLFNTQYF
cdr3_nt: TGTGCCAGCAGCCCACAAAGCGGACTGTTCAATACGCAGTATTTT

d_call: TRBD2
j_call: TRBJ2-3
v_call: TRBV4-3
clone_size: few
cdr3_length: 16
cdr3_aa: CASSQVRGGKGDTQYF
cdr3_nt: TGCGCCAGCAGCCAAGTGCGGGGGGGCAAAGGAGATACGCAGTATTTT

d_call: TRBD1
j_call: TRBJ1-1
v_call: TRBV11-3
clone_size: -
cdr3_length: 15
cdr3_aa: CASSTRQGGFTEAFF
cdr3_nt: TGTGCCAGCAGCACCCGACAGGGAGGTTTCACTGAAGCTTTCTTT

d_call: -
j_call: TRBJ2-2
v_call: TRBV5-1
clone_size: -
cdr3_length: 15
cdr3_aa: CASSSGTTNTGELFF
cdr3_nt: TGCGCCAGCAGCTCTGGGACAACGAACACCGGGGAGCTGTTTTTT

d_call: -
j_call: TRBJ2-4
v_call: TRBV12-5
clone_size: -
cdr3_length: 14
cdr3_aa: CASGTRAATRIQYF
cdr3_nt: TGTGCTAGTGGCACTCGCGCGGCCACCCGCATTCAGTACTTC

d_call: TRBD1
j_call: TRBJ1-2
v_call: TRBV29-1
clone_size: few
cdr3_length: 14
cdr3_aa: CSVEDRLANYGYTF
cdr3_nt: TGCAGCGTTGAGGACAGGCTAGCTAACTATGGCTACACCTTC

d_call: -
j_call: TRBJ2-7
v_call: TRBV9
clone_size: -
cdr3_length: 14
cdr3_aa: CASSVAGDPYEQYF
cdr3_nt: TGTGCCAGCAGCGTAGCAGGGGACCCCTACGAGCAGTACTTC